The present T cell receptor (beta chain) was sequenced within a study of T cell changes during pregnancy in multiple sclerosis. Data came from immunoSEQ multiplex PCR; TCRdb stores just in-frame clones and leaves some out. Of more than 65,000 clones listed, roughly nine tenths are singletons. CDR3 length: 17 residues. The germline V gene has CDR1 LGHNA and CDR2 YNFKEQ. The V gene end was trimmed by 1 base and the J gene end by 3 bases; junction bases not matched to a gene: 8. The sample consisted of peripheral blood, taken before pregnancy. The V and J genes are TRBV4-2 and TRBJ2-2; 7 positions agree with TRBD1. This TCR was recovered from a female donor with multiple sclerosis, enrolled in a pregnancy study. The CDR3: CASSQGPPGQHTGELFF. The CDR3 DNA reads TGTGCCAGCAGCCAAGGGCCACCGGGACAGCACACCGGGGAGCTGTTTTTT.